The 17 T cell receptor beta chains listed next were all sequenced from one sample in a study of blood T cell repertoires in COVID-19. Profiling relied on immunoSEQ multiplex PCR, and the TCRdb table lists in-frame clones only, not all of them. The sample has tens of thousands of clones; 87% are singletons. Material: peripheral blood. All receptors derive from a woman in her forties or fifties with active or convalescent COVID-19.

This chain connects TRBV3-1 (or the pseudogene TRBV3-2) to TRBJ1-2; 8 bases fit TRBD1. The germline V gene encodes CDR1 LGHDT and CDR2 YNNKEL (reference sequence). V was pared by 6 bases and J by 8 bases, with 8 bases of the junction left unmatched. The CDR3 loop spans 13 amino acids. The CDR3 here is CASSQQGVEGYTF. CDR3 bases: TGTGCCAGCAGTCAACAGGGGGTGGAGGGCTACACCTTC.

The chain combines TRBV30 with TRBJ1-2, with D maybe TRBD1 (6 bases). Deletions cut 5 bases from V and 4 bases from J, with 14 bases between. The V gene's germline CDR1 is GTSNPN and CDR2 SVGIG (reference sequence). CDR3 length equals 13 residues. The CDR3 coding sequence is TGTGCCTGGGGACAGTCTTCCTTCTATGGCTACACCTTC. It codes for CAWGQSSFYGYTF. The full variable domain, its missing parts supplied by reference TRBV30 and TRBJ1-2, is SQTIHQWPATLVQPVGSPLSLECTVEGTSNPNLYWYRQAAGRGLQLLFYSVGIGQISSEVPQNLSASRPQDRQFILSSKKLLLSDSGFYLCAWGQSSFYGYTFGSGTRLTVV.

The genes are TRBV25-1 and TRBJ1-2; 7 nucleotides agree with TRBD1. V lost 6 bases and J lost 7; bases outside the gene matches: 11. The CDR3 is made up of 14 amino acids. Germline CDR1 and CDR2: MGHDK and SYGVNS. CDR3 amino acids: CASSGTVRQSGYTF. CDR3 nucleotides: TGTGCCAGCAGCGGGACAGTTCGGCAAAGTGGCTACACCTTC.

V and J are TRBV4-3 and TRBJ2-1; 11 bases line up with TRBD1. Germline-derived CDR1 and CDR2 are LGHNA and YSLEER. V trimming: 4 bases; J trimming: 9 bases; junction bases outside the gene matches: 8. CDR3 length: 15 residues. The CDR3 bases are TGCGCCAGCAGCCGGACAGGGGGCGAGGGAATTGAGCAGTTCTTC. Its protein product is CASSRTGGEGIEQFF.

J is TRBJ1-1 and V is TRBV6-2 or TRBV6-3; a weak D match, TRBD1 (6 bases). There are 15 residues in the CDR3. Germline V CDR1 and CDR2: MNHEY, SVGEGT. V was shortened by 0 bases and J by 1 base, with 9 bases between the two germline ends. CDR3 in amino acids: CASSYSDRRNTEAFF. The CDR3, as DNA: TGTGCCAGCAGTTACTCTGACAGGCGGAACACTGAAGCTTTCTTT.

This chain connects TRBV29-1 to TRBJ2-7; weak D call: TRBD2 (5 bases). Germline V gene sequence: CDR1 SQVTM, CDR2 ANQGSEA. The V end was cut by 7 bases, the J end by 5 bases, with 12 bases between. This CDR3 spans 11 amino acids. CDR3 in amino acids: CSAGGRDEQYF. As DNA, the CDR3 is TGCAGCGCCGGAGGCCGGGACGAGCAGTACTTC.

This chain connects TRBV5-1 to TRBJ2-2; 9 positions match TRBD2. Germline V gene data show CDR1 as SGHRS and CDR2 as YFSETQ. V lost 2 bases, J lost 6 bases, and 14 bases stayed unmatched. This CDR3 spans 18 amino acids. Here the CDR3 DNA reads TGCGCCAGCAGCTTCCGGCGGGGGGGCATCCGAGATGCCGGGGAGCTGTTTTTT. It encodes CASSFRRGGIRDAGELFF.

The chain has TRBV5-4 and TRBJ2-5, with 9 bases fitting TRBD1. The CDR3 length is 15 residues. Germline V gene lookup returns CDR1 SGHNT and CDR2 YYREEE (reference sequence). Unmatched junction bases numbered 9, after V lost 4 bases and J lost 5 bases. In DNA, the CDR3 is TGTGCCAGCAGCCCGGGGGACAGGGCCGGGGAGACCCAGTACTTC. This encodes CASSPGDRAGETQYF.

V gene TRBV9 combines with J gene TRBJ2-3; D gene uncertain. The ends were cut back, 4 bases at V and 1 base at J, with 7 bases in the middle. Germline assignment: CDR1 SGDLS and CDR2 YYNGEE. CDR3 length equals 13 residues. As DNA, the CDR3 is TGTGCCAGCAGCCCCCTCCGCACAGATACGCAGTATTTT. Translated: CASSPLRTDTQYF.

This rearrangement joins TRBV12-3 or TRBV12-4 to TRBJ1-2, with 8 bases matching TRBD1. The CDR3 runs to 13 residues. V trimming: 3 bases; J trimming: 3 bases; junction bases outside the gene matches: 0. The CDR3 sequence: CASSLTGDYGYTF. CDR3 sequence (DNA): TGTGCCAGCAGTTTGACAGGGGACTATGGCTACACCTTC.

The chain carries TRBV4-2 and TRBJ2-3; D may be TRBD1 (6 bases). This CDR3 comprises 16 residues. The germline V gene encodes CDR1 LGHNA and CDR2 YNFKEQ. The V end was cut by 0 bases, the J end by 2 bases, with 12 bases between. The CDR3 loop is CASSQDSRGNTDTQYF. The CDR3 region has the DNA TGTGCCAGCAGCCAAGATTCGAGGGGGAACACAGATACGCAGTATTTT.

This clone has only one observation. The chain has TRBV7-2 and TRBJ1-1; possible D gene TRBD1, 6 bases. Trimming left V 1 base short and J 6 bases short, with 12 bases between. The CDR3 runs 14 residues. The germline gives CDR1 SGHTA, CDR2 FQGNSA. The CDR3 DNA reads TGTGCCAGCAGCTTAGACAGGGTAGTCGCTGAAGCTTTCTTT. Protein: CASSLDRVVAEAFF.

This chain connects TRBV14 to TRBJ1-2; a possible D gene is TRBD1 (5 bases). Germline CDR1 SGHDN, CDR2 FVKESK. CDR3 length: 17 amino acids. V was clipped by 3 bases and J by 3 bases, with 20 bases between them. As DNA, the CDR3 is TGTGCCAGCAGCCAGGGGACCGCGGCCCGCGGGGACTATGGCTACACCTTC. It specifies CASSQGTAARGDYGYTF. The variable domain in full, with the rest retrieved from reference TRBV14 and TRBJ1-2, is EAGVTQFPSHSVIEKGQTVTLRCDPISGHDNLYWYRRVMGKEIKFLLHFVKESKQDESGMPNNRFLAERTGGTYSTLKVQPAELEDSGVYFCASSQGTAARGDYGYTFGSGTRLTVV.

The V and J genes are TRBV9 and TRBJ2-1, with 10 bases matching TRBD1. This CDR3 is built from 14 residues. CDR1 and CDR2 from the germline V gene are SGDLS and YYNGEE. V lost 4 bases to trimming and J lost 7 bases; unmatched junction nucleotides: 5. CDR3 DNA sequence: TGTGCCAGCAGCTTGGGACAGGGGAGGAATGAGCAGTTCTTC. Its translation is CASSLGQGRNEQFF.

This chain links TRBV9 with TRBJ2-2; 8 bases map to TRBD2. Germline V lookup: CDR1 SGDLS, CDR2 YYNGEE. Trimming removed 4 bases from V and 5 bases from J; junction bases left unmatched: 13. The CDR3 extends over 17 amino acids. CDR3 region: CASSPPHGGAGTGELFF. The CDR3 DNA sequence: TGTGCCAGCAGCCCTCCCCACGGGGGGGCCGGTACCGGGGAGCTGTTTTTT.

This clone was seen just once. CDR3 DNA: TGTGCCAGCAGTCCGGGACTCCCGACCTCTGGGGCCAACGTCCTGACTTTC. It is translated as CASSPGLPTSGANVLTF. V and J are TRBV28 and TRBJ2-6; D may be TRBD2 (6 bases). Trimming took 5 bases from V and 0 from J, leaving 14 bases between them. There are 17 residues in the CDR3. CDR1 is MDHEN, CDR2 SYDVKM, per germline.

V is TRBV7-8 and J is TRBJ2-3, with a tentative D call TRBD2 (6 bases). This CDR3 spans 14 amino acids. V dropped 3 bases and J dropped 1 base, with 8 bases sitting between them. Germline V gene data show CDR1 as SGHVS and CDR2 as FQNEAQ. CDR3 nucleotide sequence: TGTGCCAGCAGCTTGGAGGGGCGCACAGATACGCAGTATTTT. The encoded protein is CASSLEGRTDTQYF.